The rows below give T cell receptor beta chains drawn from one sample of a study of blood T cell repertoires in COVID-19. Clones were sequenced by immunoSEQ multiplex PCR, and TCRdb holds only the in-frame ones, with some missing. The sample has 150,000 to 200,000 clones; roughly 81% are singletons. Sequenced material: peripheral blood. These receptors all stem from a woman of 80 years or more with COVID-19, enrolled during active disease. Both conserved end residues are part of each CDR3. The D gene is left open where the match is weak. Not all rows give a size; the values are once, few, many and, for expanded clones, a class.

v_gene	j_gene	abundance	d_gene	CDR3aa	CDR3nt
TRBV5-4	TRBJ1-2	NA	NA	CASSLAGAYYGYTF	TGTGCCAGCAGCTTGGCAGGGGCGTACTATGGCTACACCTTC
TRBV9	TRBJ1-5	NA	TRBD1	CASGTGGAYQPQHF	TGTGCCAGCGGGACAGGGGGCGCGTATCAGCCCCAGCATTTT
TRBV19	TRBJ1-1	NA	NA	CASSIDAGRQTMNTEAFF	TGTGCCAGTAGTATAGATGCCGGACGACAGACCATGAACACTGAAGCTTTCTTT
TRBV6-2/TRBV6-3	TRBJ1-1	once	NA	CASSYGPIGRRGTEAFF	TGTGCCAGCAGTTACGGGCCCATCGGGAGGAGAGGCACTGAAGCTTTCTTT
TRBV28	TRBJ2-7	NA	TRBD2	CASSYLAGGHGEQYF	TGTGCCAGCAGTTACCTAGCGGGAGGCCATGGAGAGCAGTACTTC
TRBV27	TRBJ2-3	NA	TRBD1	CASATGGPDTQYF	TGTGCCAGCGCAACAGGGGGTCCGGATACGCAGTATTTT
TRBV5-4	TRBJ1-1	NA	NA	CASSSREGGANTEAFF	TGTGCCAGCAGCTCTCGGGAGGGAGGAGCGAACACTGAAGCTTTCTTT
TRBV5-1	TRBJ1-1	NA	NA	CASTRSPGNTEAFF	TGCGCCAGCACCCGAAGCCCAGGGAACACTGAAGCTTTCTTT
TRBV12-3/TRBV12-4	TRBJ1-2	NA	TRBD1	CASRPTGAYGYTF	TGTGCCAGCAGACCGACAGGGGCGTATGGCTACACCTTC
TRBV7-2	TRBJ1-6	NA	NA	CASSPPQGGNNSPLHF	TGTGCCAGCAGCCCCCCCCAAGGGGGAAATAATTCACCCCTCCACTTT
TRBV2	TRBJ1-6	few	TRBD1	CASSDRGGYGSPLHF	TGTGCCAGCAGTGACCGAGGGGGCTACGGTTCACCCCTCCACTTT
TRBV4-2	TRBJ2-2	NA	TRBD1	CASRGAGQGFLNTGELFF	TGTGCCAGCAGGGGGGCGGGACAGGGCTTCTTGAACACCGGGGAGCTGTTTTTT
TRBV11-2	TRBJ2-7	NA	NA	CASSSPGGLYEQYF	TGTGCCAGCAGCTCGCCCGGGGGATTGTACGAGCAGTACTTC
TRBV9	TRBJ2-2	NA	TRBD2	CASSVAAGGNTGELFF	TGTGCCAGCAGCGTAGCGGCGGGGGGGAACACCGGGGAGCTGTTTTTT
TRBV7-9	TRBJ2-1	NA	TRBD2	CASSPTSRTSGVGYNEQFF	TGTGCCAGCAGCCCTACTTCCCGGACTAGCGGGGTAGGTTACAATGAGCAGTTCTTC
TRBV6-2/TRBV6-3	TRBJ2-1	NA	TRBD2	CASSLSGTSPPNEQFF	TGTGCCAGCAGCCTAAGCGGGACTAGTCCCCCCAATGAGCAGTTCTTC
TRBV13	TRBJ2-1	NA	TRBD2	CASSFAGGGYNEQFF	TGTGCCAGCAGCTTCGCGGGGGGCGGATACAATGAGCAGTTCTTC
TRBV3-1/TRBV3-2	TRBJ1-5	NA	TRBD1	CASSGTGDQPQHF	TGTGCCAGCAGCGGGACAGGGGATCAGCCCCAGCATTTT
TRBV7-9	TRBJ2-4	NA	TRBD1	CASSTYRGNIQYF	TGTGCCAGCAGCACCTACAGGGGAAACATTCAGTACTTC
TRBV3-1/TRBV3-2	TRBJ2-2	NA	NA	CASSQGGNTGELFF	TGTGCCAGCAGCCAGGGGGGAAACACCGGGGAGCTGTTTTTT
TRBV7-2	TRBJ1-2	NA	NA	CASSTDRIYGYTF	TGTGCCAGCAGCACTGACAGGATCTATGGCTACACCTTC
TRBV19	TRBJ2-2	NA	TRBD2	CASKRTGGPGTGELFF	TGTGCCAGTAAGAGGACGGGAGGGCCGGGCACCGGGGAGCTGTTTTTT
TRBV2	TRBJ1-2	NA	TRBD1	CASSVLGTGSYTF	TGTGCCAGCAGTGTTTTAGGGACAGGCTCCTACACCTTC
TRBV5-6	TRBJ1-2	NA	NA	CASSFTGSSDYGYTF	TGTGCCAGCAGCTTTACAGGGTCCAGCGATTATGGCTACACCTTC
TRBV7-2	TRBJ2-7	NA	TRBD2	CASSLVRLAFYEQYF	TGTGCCAGCAGCTTAGTACGACTAGCATTCTACGAGCAGTACTTC
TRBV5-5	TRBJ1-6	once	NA	CASSLVGQINSPLHF	TGTGCCAGCAGCTTGGTCGGACAGATAAATTCACCCCTCCACTTT
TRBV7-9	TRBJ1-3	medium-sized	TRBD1	CASSQGVGSGNTIYF	TGTGCCAGCAGCCAGGGGGTAGGGTCTGGAAACACCATATATTTT
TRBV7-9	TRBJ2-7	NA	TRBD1	CASSPTTGGFSSYEQYF	TGTGCCAGCAGCCCAACGACAGGGGGCTTTAGTTCCTACGAGCAGTACTTC
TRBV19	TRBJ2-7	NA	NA	CASSPSSASYEQYF	TGTGCCAGTAGTCCGTCTAGCGCCTCCTACGAGCAGTACTTC
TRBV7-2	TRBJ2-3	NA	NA	CASSPHVFGQGTDTQYF	TGTGCCAGCAGCCCTCACGTTTTTGGGCAGGGCACAGATACGCAGTATTTT
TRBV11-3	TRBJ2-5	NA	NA	CASSLEFTGQETQYF	TGTGCCAGCAGCTTAGAGTTTACAGGCCAAGAGACCCAGTACTTC
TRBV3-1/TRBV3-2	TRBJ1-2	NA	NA	CASSQGGGEAGYTF	TGTGCCAGCAGCCAAGGAGGGGGGGAGGCTGGCTACACCTTC
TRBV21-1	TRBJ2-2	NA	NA	CASIPVPAGGPNTGELFF	TGTGCCAGCATCCCTGTCCCAGCGGGAGGTCCCAACACCGGGGAGCTGTTTTTT
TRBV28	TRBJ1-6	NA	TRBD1	CASRNSTGGSSPLHF	TGTGCCAGCAGGAACTCGACAGGGGGCAGTTCACCCCTCCACTTT
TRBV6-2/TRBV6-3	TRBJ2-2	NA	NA	CASSYLGGREYSTGELFF	TGTGCCAGCAGTTATTTGGGGGGTCGGGAGTACAGCACCGGGGAGCTGTTTTTT
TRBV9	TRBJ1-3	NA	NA	CASSVDVRAGGNTIYF	TGTGCCAGCAGCGTAGACGTCAGGGCAGGCGGAAACACCATATATTTT
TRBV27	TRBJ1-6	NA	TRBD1	CASRSDRGGNSPLHF	TGTGCCAGCAGAAGCGACAGGGGCGGCAATTCACCCCTCCACTTT
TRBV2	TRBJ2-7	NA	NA	CASGQSYEQYF	TGTGCCAGCGGACAATCCTACGAGCAGTACTTC
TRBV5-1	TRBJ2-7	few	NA	CASGSGIEQYF	TGCGCCAGCGGGAGTGGTATCGAGCAGTACTTC
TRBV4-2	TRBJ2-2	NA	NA	CASSQGDWGDTGELFF	TGTGCCAGCAGCCAGGGAGACTGGGGGGACACCGGGGAGCTGTTTTTT
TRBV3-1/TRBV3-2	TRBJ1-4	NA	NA	CASSRSSTGGEKLFF	TGTGCCAGCAGCCGATCCTCCACAGGTGGGGAAAAACTGTTTTTT
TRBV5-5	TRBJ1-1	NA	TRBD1	CASSPDRGQAFF	TGTGCCAGCAGCCCGGACAGGGGGCAAGCTTTCTTT
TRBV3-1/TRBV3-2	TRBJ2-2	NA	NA	CTSSRRTDTPGAGELFF	TGTACCAGCAGCCGTCGAACGGACACCCCTGGCGCCGGGGAGCTGTTTTTT
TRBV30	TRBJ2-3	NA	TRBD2	CAWRRGLAGDTDTQYF	TGTGCCTGGAGGAGGGGACTAGCGGGGGACACAGATACGCAGTATTTT
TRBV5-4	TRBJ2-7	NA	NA	CASSLGLYYEQYF	TGTGCCAGCAGCTTGGGACTTTATTACGAGCAGTACTTC
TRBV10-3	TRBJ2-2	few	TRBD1	CAISGQFHRQGNDNTGELFF	TGTGCCATCAGTGGCCAATTCCACCGACAGGGCAATGATAACACCGGGGAGCTGTTTTTT
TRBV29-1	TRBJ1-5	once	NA	CSVFIGVNQPQHF	TGCAGCGTTTTCATCGGTGTTAATCAGCCCCAGCATTTT
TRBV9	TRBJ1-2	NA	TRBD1	CASSVGSQGDGYTF	TGTGCCAGCAGCGTAGGTAGTCAGGGGGATGGCTACACCTTC
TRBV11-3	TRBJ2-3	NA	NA	CASSTRQQNTQYF	TGTGCCAGCAGCACACGACAACAGAATACGCAGTATTTT